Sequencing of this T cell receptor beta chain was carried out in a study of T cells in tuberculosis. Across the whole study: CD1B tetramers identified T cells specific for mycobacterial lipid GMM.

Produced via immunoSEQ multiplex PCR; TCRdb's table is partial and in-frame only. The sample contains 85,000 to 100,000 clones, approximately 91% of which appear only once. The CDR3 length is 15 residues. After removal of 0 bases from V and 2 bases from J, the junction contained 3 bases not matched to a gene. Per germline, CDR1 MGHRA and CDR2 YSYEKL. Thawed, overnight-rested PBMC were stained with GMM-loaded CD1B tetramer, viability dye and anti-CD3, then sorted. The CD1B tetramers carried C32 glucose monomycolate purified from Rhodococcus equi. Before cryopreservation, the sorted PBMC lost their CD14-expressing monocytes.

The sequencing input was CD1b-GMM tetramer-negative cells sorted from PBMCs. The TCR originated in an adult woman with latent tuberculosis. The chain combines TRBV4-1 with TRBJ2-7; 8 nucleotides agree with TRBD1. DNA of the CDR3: TGCGCCAGCAGCCAAGATCCGGACAGGGCCTACGAGCAGTACTTC. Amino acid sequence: CASSQDPDRAYEQYF.